This T cell receptor beta chain was recovered during a study of cytomegalovirus exposure and HLA in healthy donors. Study-wide results and limits: It was shown in a later analysis that HLA-associated TCR beta chains were more clonally expanded than other, equally common chains. The authors listed over 150 TCR beta chains as cytomegalovirus-associated. Presence/absence comparisons presumed near-even sequencing depth among donors.

The CDR3 is 15 amino acids. From germline, CDR1 is MNHEY and CDR2 SVGAGI. PCR amplification relied on 60 Vbeta primers (plus 13 Jbeta primers). Under the authors' procedure: A follow-up analysis tallied 70 million to 80 million unique TCR beta chains, roughly 9.9 million shared. Repertoires were generated with immunoSEQ multiplex PCR, while TCRdb's copy carries only in-frame clones and drops some. Clone size and the V and J calls come from that table; the DNA yielded D and trimming. This table holds 80,000 to 130,000 clones, roughly 88% found once. This clone appeared a single time. The antigen is undetermined.

V is TRBV6-5 and J is TRBJ2-5; 7 bases line up with TRBD1. The J call is in doubt because the DNA end fits TRBJ2-7 better. Sequencing was done on a sample of PBMCs. This receptor was obtained from a woman aged 18-35 years in good health and CMV-seronegative. The CDR3 sequence is CASSPLTGLVYEQYF. Written as DNA, the CDR3 is TGTGCCAGCAGTCCTCTGACAGGGTTGGTCTACGAGCAGTACTTC.